What follows are 3 T cell receptor beta chains derived from one specimen sequenced in a study of shared clonotypes between healthy human individuals (dated by TCRdb to about 2020). The library was produced with the immunoSEQ multiplex PCR assay. The source is immuneACCESS, and TCRdb retained only in-frame sequences with V and J called. Part of the clones is not carried over; for the studies checked, unresolved V genes explain less than half of this, and the remainder is unexplained. The sample records more than 600,000 clones, about 91% of which are singletons. Nearly 25% of the sample is taken by the ten largest. For the CD8 naive samples, CD45RO-negative cells were positively selected for CCR7, yielding a CD45RA+CCR7+ population from which TemRA cells were excluded. The sequencing input was naive CD8+ T cells sorted from blood. The label giving this sample's cell subset or site can be read as: CD45RA+CCR7+. The receptors shown here come from a man between 25 and 39 years old in good health.

The chain joins TRBV7-9 to TRBJ2-7, with 10 bases aligning to TRBD1. V trimming: 5 bases; J trimming: 3 bases; junction bases outside the gene matches: 7. The CDR3 consists of 15 residues. The V gene's germline CDR1 is SEHNR and CDR2 FQNEAQ (reference sequence). The chain's CDR3 is CASSQPGQGFYEQYF. The CDR3 DNA reads as TGTGCCAGCAGCCAACCGGGACAGGGGTTCTACGAGCAGTACTTC.

In regard to this clone: At the DNA level, this CDR3 is encoded by other sequences in the same sample as well. The V and J genes are TRBV29-1 and TRBJ2-7; the match to TRBD2 covers 7 bases. Germline V CDR1 and CDR2: SQVTM, ANQGSEA. The CDR3 consists of 11 residues. The V and J ends lost 4 bases and 4 bases, in that order; junction bases with no gene match: 1. DNA for the CDR3: TGCAGCGTTGGGGGGGGATACGAGCAGTACTTC. Translation gives CSVGGGYEQYF.

V and J are TRBV7-6 and TRBJ2-1; 12 bases agree with TRBD1. CDR3 size: 15 residues. Germline V CDR1 and CDR2: SGHVS, FNYEAQ. J gave up 9 bases and V 1 base, and 4 bases lay outside the gene matches. This CDR3 reads CASSLDGTGGLEQFF. Written as DNA, the CDR3 is TGTGCCAGCAGCTTAGACGGGACAGGGGGCCTTGAGCAGTTCTTC.